This T cell receptor beta chain derives from a study of cytomegalovirus exposure and HLA in healthy donors. Background on the study: There were some 120 million unique TCR beta sequences, drawn from some 180 million T cells, in an earlier analysis. General study points: There were reportedly fewer N-insertions in an Asian-associated ancestry cluster than the approximately 630-donor mean, in a later analysis. Confirmation was obtained in vitro that a few CMV-associated chains are specific for CMV antigens. Per a later analysis, roughly 17,000 TCR beta sequences showed association with HLA alleles at 0.05 false discovery rate.

Turning to this clone: Its target is not known.

V was shortened by 7 bases and J by 0 bases, with 10 bases between the two germline ends. In germline, CDR1 is LNHDA, CDR2 SQIVND (reference sequence). This CDR3 has 14 residues. This PCR relied on a set of 60 Vbeta primers and 13 Jbeta primers. Sequenced by immunoSEQ multiplex PCR; TCRdb stores in-frame clones only, minus some. This table holds 85,000 to 100,000 clones, roughly 80% found once. The clonotype originates from a man aged 55 to 70 in good health and CMV-seropositive. The specimen was PBMCs. The chain has TRBV19 and TRBJ2-1; unclear D gene. The CDR3 protein is CASNAGSSYNEQFF. CDR3 DNA: TGTGCCAGTAACGCAGGCAGCTCCTACAATGAGCAGTTCTTC.